Below are 25 T cell receptor beta chains sequenced from a single sample in a study of blood T cell repertoires in COVID-19. The data were produced by immunoSEQ multiplex PCR, yet TCRdb's version contains in-frame clones alone and is incomplete. The sample holds 150,000 to 200,000 clones; 80% are singletons and the top ten take approximately 3%. Sample: PBMCs or T cells enriched from blood (not recorded which). Receptor source: an older woman who had recovered from COVID-19.

The count of this clone is one. The genes are TRBV19 and TRBJ2-1; TRBD1 agrees at 11 bases. This CDR3 is 14 amino acids long. Trimming took 9 bases from V and 2 from J; bases not matched to a gene: 3. Germline values: CDR1 LNHDA, CDR2 SQIVND (reference sequence). The CDR3 reads CASLGQGAYNEQFF. Here the CDR3 DNA reads TGTGCCAGCTTGGGACAGGGGGCCTACAATGAGCAGTTCTTC.

The V gene is TRBV4-1, the J gene TRBJ2-5, with D unresolved. The germline V and J ends were trimmed by 2 bases and 5 bases, with 3 bases remaining between them. The CDR3 length is 11 residues. Germline V CDR1 and CDR2: MGHRA, YSYEKL. The CDR3 DNA reads as TGCGCCAGCAGCCAAAGCGAGACCCAGTACTTC. Translation: CASSQSETQYF.

The CDR3 DNA sequence: TGCGCCAGCAGCCAAGGTCCAGGCGGGAAACTGTTTTTT. Protein sequence: CASSQGPGGKLFF. The V and J genes are TRBV4-1 and TRBJ1-4; D call uncertain. CDR1 is MGHRA and CDR2 is YSYEKL in the germline V gene. Trimming cost V 1 base and J 11 bases, with 11 bases left between them. This CDR3 is built from 13 residues.

V usage is TRBV3-1 (or the pseudogene TRBV3-2) and J usage is TRBJ2-7; D is perhaps TRBD1 (6 bases). The V end lost 5 bases, the J end lost 6 bases, and 11 bases lay between the germline ends. CDR1 is LGHDT and CDR2 is YNNKEL in the germline V gene (reference sequence). The CDR3 contains 12 residues. CDR3 in amino acids: CASSGRGFEQYF. CDR3 coding DNA: TGTGCCAGCAGCGGAAGGGGGTTCGAGCAGTACTTC.

CDR3 sequence: CASSLSGAIYF. The CDR3 region has the DNA TGTGCCAGCAGCTTAAGCGGGGCCATATATTTT. V and J are TRBV7-8 and TRBJ1-3, with no clear D. CDR1 is SGHVS, CDR2 FQNEAQ, per germline. Between the trimmed V and J ends, which lost 2 bases and 11 bases, there was a span of 7 bases. The CDR3 consists of 11 residues. Full variable domain (missing parts from reference TRBV7-8 and TRBJ1-3): GAGVSQSPRYKVAKRGQDVALRCDPISGHVSLFWYQQALGQGPEFLTYFQNEAQLDKSGLPSDRFFAERPEGSVSTLKIQRTQQEDSAVYLCASSLSGAIYFGEGSWLTVV.

The chain couples TRBV7-9 to TRBJ2-1, with a weak D call TRBD1 (6 bases). V was cut by 7 bases and J by 9 bases, with 10 bases left in between. Per germline, CDR1 SEHNR and CDR2 FQNEAQ (reference sequence). This CDR3 is built from 11 residues. CDR3 sequence reads: CASTQGIEQFF. The CDR3 nucleotides are TGTGCCAGCACCCAGGGGATTGAGCAGTTCTTC.

The V and J genes are TRBV10-2 and TRBJ2-1; perhaps TRBD2 as D (6 bases). The germline V gene encodes CDR1 WSHSY and CDR2 SAAADI. The CDR3 totals 17 residues. Deletions cut 10 bases from V and 9 bases from J, with 31 bases between. For the CDR3, the DNA is TGCGCCACTACCGAGGTCGGGATAGCGGTCCGGAAGGGTGAGCAGTTCTTC. Translated, it gives CATTEVGIAVRKGEQFF.

The chain is built from TRBV27 and TRBJ2-7, with 8 bases that match TRBD1. The trim removed 2 bases at V and 6 bases at J, leaving 6 bases unmatched. This CDR3 spans 14 amino acids. Germline CDR1 MNHEY, CDR2 SMNVEV (reference sequence). The CDR3 DNA reads as TGTGCCAGCAGTTTAGCAGGGGGCAGGCGCGAGCAGTACTTC. Protein product: CASSLAGGRREQYF.

Notes on this clone: The sample carries other DNA sequences with the same CDR3. The chain has TRBV19 and TRBJ1-5; D unresolved. The CDR3 is 13 amino acids. Trimming cost V 6 bases and J 3 bases, with 9 bases left between them. Germline V gene lookup returns CDR1 LNHDA and CDR2 SQIVND (reference sequence). CDR3 nucleotides: TGTGCCAGTAGCCCTTCCCTCAATCAGCCCCAGCATTTT. It translates to CASSPSLNQPQHF.

CDR3 region: CASSLRSGNTIYF. The CDR3 bases are TGTGCCAGCAGCTTACGCTCTGGAAACACCATATATTTT. V usage is TRBV7-3 and J usage is TRBJ1-3; no definite D call. There are 13 residues in the CDR3. Germline V gene lookup returns CDR1 SGHTA and CDR2 FQGTGA. V was trimmed by 2 bases and J by 0 bases, leaving 2 bases between them.

The chain has TRBV3-1 (or the pseudogene TRBV3-2) and TRBJ1-2; no reliable D call. The length of the CDR3 is 12 residues. Germline V CDR1 and CDR2: LGHDT, YNNKEL (reference sequence). Trimming pared 1 base from V and 7 bases from J, leaving 7 bases between. CDR3 loop: CASSQGRGGYTF. CDR3 nucleotide sequence: TGTGCCAGCAGCCAAGGGCGGGGTGGCTACACCTTC.

This clone was counted a single time. This chain connects TRBV5-1 to TRBJ1-1, with unresolved D. Trimming removed 0 bases at V and 3 bases at J, with 12 bases between. The CDR3 spans 15 residues. Germline-derived CDR1 and CDR2 are SGHRS and YFSETQ. CDR3 residues: CASSLALQRDTEAFF. CDR3 coding DNA: TGCGCCAGCAGCTTGGCCCTTCAGCGGGACACTGAAGCTTTCTTT.

The CDR3 DNA sequence: TGTGCCAGCAGCTTGTCTAGGACAGGGGATCCCACAGATACGCAGTATTTT. Protein sequence: CASSLSRTGDPTDTQYF. The J gene is TRBJ2-3, the V gene TRBV5-5, with 9 nucleotides matching TRBD1. The ends lost 1 base at V and 2 bases at J; junction bases unmatched: 8. Germline values: CDR1 SGHKS, CDR2 YYEKEE (reference sequence). The CDR3 runs to 17 residues.

J is TRBJ1-2 and V is TRBV2; 8 bases line up with TRBD1. The CDR3 is 13 amino acids. The V and J ends lost 6 bases and 7 bases, in that order; junction bases with no gene match: 7. Germline V gene data show CDR1 as SNHLY and CDR2 as FYNNEI. CDR3 nucleotides: TGTGCCAGCAGGATACAGGGGGACAGTGGCTACACCTTC. Translating it yields CASRIQGDSGYTF.

The genes are TRBV15 and TRBJ1-2; 8 bases agree with TRBD1. J gave up 4 bases and V 0 bases, and 10 bases lay outside the gene matches. This CDR3 comprises 17 residues. Germline values: CDR1 LNHNV, CDR2 YYDKDF (reference sequence). The CDR3 is CATSREIPSGGGYGYTF. CDR3 sequence (DNA): TGTGCCACCAGCAGAGAGATCCCCTCAGGGGGCGGCTATGGCTACACCTTC.

The rearrangement links TRBV5-6 to TRBJ2-2, with TRBD1 matching 8 bases. The J segment lost 4 bases and the V segment lost 0 bases, leaving 2 bases of the junction unmatched. The germline V gene encodes CDR1 SGHDT and CDR2 YYEEEE. The CDR3 sequence is 15 residues long. CDR3 residues: CASSLVDRATGELFF. The DNA of the CDR3 is TGTGCCAGCAGCTTGGTGGACAGGGCCACCGGGGAGCTGTTTTTT.

V is TRBV9 and J is TRBJ2-5; 8 positions match TRBD2. V dropped 4 bases and J dropped 3; count of bases not matched to a gene: 5. This CDR3 has 14 residues. Germline values: CDR1 SGDLS, CDR2 YYNGEE. CDR3 sequence (DNA): TGTGCCAGCAGCCCCGGACTAGCTGAAGAGACCCAGTACTTC. It encodes CASSPGLAEETQYF.

The chain employs TRBV24-1 and TRBJ2-3; 7 nucleotides agree with TRBD2. The J segment lost 0 bases and the V segment lost 6 bases, leaving 8 bases of the junction unmatched. Per germline, CDR1 KGHDR and CDR2 SFDVKD. The length of the CDR3 is 16 residues. The CDR3 coding sequence is TGTGCCACCAGTCAATGGGGGGGACCCAGCACAGATACGCAGTATTTT. Translating it yields CATSQWGGPSTDTQYF.

V usage is TRBV5-1 and J usage is TRBJ2-1, with D perhaps matching TRBD2 (7 bases). V was trimmed by 0 bases and J by 6 bases, leaving 10 bases between them. The V gene's germline CDR1 is SGHRS and CDR2 YFSETQ. This CDR3 is built from 14 residues. DNA for the CDR3: TGCGCCAGCAGCTTGGACGGGGGGCCCAATGAGCAGTTCTTC. It translates to CASSLDGGPNEQFF. The full variable domain, its missing parts supplied by reference TRBV5-1 and TRBJ2-1, is KAGVTQTPRYLIKTRGQQVTLSCSPISGHRSVSWYQQTPGQGLQFLFEYFSETQRNKGNFPGRFSGRQFSNSRSEMNVSTLELGDSALYLCASSLDGGPNEQFFGPGTRLTVL.

The rearrangement links TRBV21-1 to TRBJ2-7; the tabulated D call, TRBD2, remains unverified against the DNA. TRBV21-1 is labeled a pseudogene. The CDR3 sequence is 16 residues long. The CDR3 nucleotides read TGTGCCAGCAGCAATATAGAGGGAGCCTTCCCCTACGAGCAGTACTTC. Translation: CASSNIEGAFPYEQYF.

This chain connects TRBV6-5 to TRBJ1-2; D remains ambiguous. Germline assignment: CDR1 MNHEY and CDR2 SVGAGI. The V gene lost 6 bases and the J gene lost 7 bases, with 15 bases spanning the gap. The CDR3 covers 13 residues. This chain's CDR3 is CASSRPGVGGYTF. For the CDR3, the DNA is TGTGCCAGCAGCCGCCCCGGGGTCGGTGGCTACACCTTC.

The sample holds one count of this clone. This sequence joins TRBV10-2 and TRBJ1-1; D might be TRBD1 (6 bases). V was cut by 3 bases and J by 9 bases, with 14 bases left in between. Germline CDR1 and CDR2: WSHSY and SAAADI. The CDR3 contains 13 residues. The CDR3 sequence: CASSEGDRRKAFF. Here the CDR3 DNA reads TGCGCCAGCAGTGAAGGTGACAGGAGAAAAGCTTTCTTT.

The genes are TRBV2 and TRBJ1-5; possible D gene TRBD1, 6 bases. The CDR3 extends over 16 amino acids. The V and J ends lost 1 base and 5 bases respectively, with 15 bases between them. In germline, CDR1 is SNHLY, CDR2 FYNNEI. CDR3 nucleotides: TGTGCCAGCAGTGAAGGGCCAGGGGCCTTTGATCAGCCCCAGCATTTT. This sequence encodes CASSEGPGAFDQPQHF.

This chain joins TRBV19 and TRBJ1-1, with 11 bases aligning to TRBD1. This CDR3 is 14 amino acids long. V dropped 9 bases and J dropped 4; count of bases not matched to a gene: 7. Per germline, CDR1 LNHDA and CDR2 SQIVND (reference sequence). The CDR3 is CASGTGGGITEAFF. Here the CDR3 DNA reads TGTGCCAGCGGGACAGGGGGAGGTATCACTGAAGCTTTCTTT.

The chain links TRBV5-1 to TRBJ2-5; possibly TRBD1 for D (6 bases). This CDR3 comprises 14 residues. Germline V gene lookup returns CDR1 SGHRS and CDR2 YFSETQ. V lost 2 bases, J lost 4 bases, and 12 bases lay in between. CDR3 DNA sequence: TGCGCCAGCAGCTTTAACAGGGTAGTAGAGACCCAGTACTTC. It is translated as CASSFNRVVETQYF.